What follows are 28 T cell receptor beta chains derived from one specimen sequenced in a study of blood T cell repertoires in COVID-19. Profiled with immunoSEQ multiplex PCR; TCRdb holds only in-frame clones, not every one. The sample includes over 100,000 clones, around nine tenths of them seen just once. Sequenced input: peripheral blood. The receptor set was obtained from a man in his fifties or sixties with COVID-19, enrolled during active disease.

CDR3: CASSQEGQSTGELFF. In DNA form, the CDR3 reads TGCGCCAGCAGCCAAGAGGGACAGAGCACCGGGGAGCTGTTTTTT. The chain carries TRBV4-3 and TRBJ2-2; TRBD1 aligns across 7 bases. Germline V lookup: CDR1 LGHNA, CDR2 YSLEER. CDR3 size: 15 residues. V lost 0 bases to trimming and J lost 4 bases; unmatched junction nucleotides: 2.

V gene TRBV7-9 combines with J gene TRBJ1-4; 7 bases fit TRBD1. After removal of 2 bases from V and 2 bases from J, the junction contained 2 bases not matched to a gene. The CDR3 length is 15 residues. The germline V gene encodes CDR1 SEHNR and CDR2 FQNEAQ (reference sequence). The CDR3: CASSLPGGTNEKLFF. CDR3 coding DNA: TGTGCCAGCAGCTTACCAGGGGGGACTAATGAAAAACTGTTTTTT.

This clone has a single count. The chain has TRBV30 and TRBJ1-1; weak D call: TRBD1 (6 bases). Trimming removed 3 bases from V and 8 bases from J, with 16 bases in between. CDR3 length: 13 residues. Germline loops: CDR1 GTSNPN, CDR2 SVGIG (reference sequence). This CDR3 reads CAWRDSSDSEAFF. The CDR3 bases are TGTGCCTGGAGAGACAGCTCGGACAGCGAAGCTTTCTTT.

The chain employs TRBV10-3 and TRBJ2-6; D possibly corresponds to TRBD1 (6 bases). The germline V gene encodes CDR1 ENHRY and CDR2 SYGVKD. This CDR3 has 18 amino acids. The V and J ends lost 4 bases and 2 bases respectively, with 18 bases between them. CDR3 sequence (DNA): TGTGCCATCAGTGTCGGCCATCAGGGGAGTACTGGGGCCAACGTCCTGACTTTC. This translates into CAISVGHQGSTGANVLTF.

The chain is built from TRBV14 and TRBJ1-1; a possible D gene is TRBD1 (6 bases). The CDR3 is made up of 13 amino acids. Germline V lookup: CDR1 SGHDN, CDR2 FVKESK. Trimming pared 8 bases from V and 1 base from J, leaving 11 bases between. In DNA form, the CDR3 reads TGTGCCAGCGGACAGCTTACGAACACTGAAGCTTTCTTT. This sequence encodes CASGQLTNTEAFF.

This chain links TRBV4-1 with TRBJ2-1, with D maybe TRBD2 (6 bases). Germline-derived CDR1 and CDR2 are MGHRA and YSYEKL. CDR3 size: 15 residues. Trimming shortened V by 6 bases and J by 8 bases, and 20 bases separated the two germline ends. The CDR3 loop is CASRTLSTSNHEQFF. The CDR3 region has the DNA TGCGCCAGCAGGACCCTCAGCACTAGCAACCATGAGCAGTTCTTC.

The CDR3 region has the DNA TGTGCCAGCAGCCAGGCACCAAGCTTCGGGGGAACTCAGCCCCAGCATTTT. It codes for CASSQAPSFGGTQPQHF. This chain joins TRBV4-2 and TRBJ1-5, with D possibly being TRBD1 (5 bases). Germline V gene sequence: CDR1 LGHNA, CDR2 YNFKEQ. Deletions cut 3 bases from V and 6 bases from J, with 21 bases between. The CDR3 sequence is 17 residues long.

The chain combines TRBV5-4 with TRBJ2-2; 15 positions agree with TRBD2. The CDR3 consists of 18 residues. Germline values: CDR1 SGHNT, CDR2 YYREEE (reference sequence). V trimming: 0 bases; J trimming: 4 bases; junction bases outside the gene matches: 4. CDR3: CASSLGTSGGAVTGELFF. The CDR3 DNA is TGTGCCAGCAGCTTGGGGACTAGCGGGGGGGCGGTCACCGGGGAGCTGTTTTTT.

The chain links TRBV3-1 (or the pseudogene TRBV3-2) to TRBJ2-1, with 7 nucleotides matching TRBD1. The germline V gene has CDR1 LGHDT and CDR2 YNNKEL (reference sequence). Unmatched junction bases numbered 3, after V lost 5 bases and J lost 2 bases. The CDR3 sequence is 14 residues long. For the CDR3, the DNA is TGTGCCAGCAGCGTCGGGACAGCCTACAATGAGCAGTTCTTC. Encoded protein: CASSVGTAYNEQFF.

CDR3 sequence (DNA): TGTGCCAGCAGTCCAAGACGGACAGGGAACTATGGCTACACCTTC. This translates into CASSPRRTGNYGYTF. The chain couples TRBV2 to TRBJ1-2, with 8 bases identical to TRBD1. Looked up from germline, CDR1 is SNHLY and CDR2 is FYNNEI. J gave up 2 bases and V 5 bases, and 7 bases lay outside the gene matches. This CDR3 comprises 15 residues.

This chain links TRBV30 with TRBJ2-6; a possible D gene is TRBD1 (6 bases). This CDR3 is built from 15 residues. V lost 2 bases and J 6 bases, leaving 14 bases between the germline ends. CDR1 is GTSNPN, CDR2 SVGIG, per germline (reference sequence). The CDR3 DNA reads as TGTGCCTGGAGTTCCCCAGGGGCCGTGGCCAACGTCCTGACTTTC. Its protein is CAWSSPGAVANVLTF.

V is TRBV3-1 (or the pseudogene TRBV3-2) and J is TRBJ1-2, with 10 bases aligning to TRBD1. From germline, CDR1 is LGHDT and CDR2 YNNKEL (reference sequence). The CDR3 is 15 amino acids. The V segment lost 2 bases and the J segment 4 bases; nucleotides outside the gene matches: 4. The CDR3 reads CASSQSGTGAYGYTF. CDR3 DNA sequence: TGTGCCAGCAGCCAATCCGGGACAGGGGCCTATGGCTACACCTTC.

The chain joins TRBV18 to TRBJ2-1; perhaps TRBD1 as D (5 bases). The CDR3 is 14 amino acids. Germline CDR1 reads KGHSH; CDR2 reads LQKENI. V lost 0 bases and J lost 2, with 5 bases in between. In nucleotides, the CDR3 is TGTGCCAGCTCACCACCGGGGCCCTACAATGAGCAGTTCTTC. Its protein product is CASSPPGPYNEQFF.

V is TRBV18 and J is TRBJ1-5; possible D gene TRBD1, 6 bases. CDR3 size: 16 residues. Trimming took 4 bases from V and 2 from J, leaving 15 bases between them. The germline V gene encodes CDR1 KGHSH and CDR2 LQKENI. The CDR3 here is CASSLEGRGRNQPQHF. The CDR3 coding sequence is TGTGCCAGCTCACTCGAGGGCAGGGGACGCAATCAGCCCCAGCATTTT.

The V gene is TRBV10-3, the J gene TRBJ2-5; 8 nucleotides agree with TRBD2. V was pared by 4 bases and J by 3 bases, with 1 base of the junction left unmatched. Germline lookup yields CDR1 ENHRY and CDR2 SYGVKD. The CDR3 is 13 amino acids. CDR3 residues: CAISVSGEETQYF. In nucleotides, the CDR3 is TGTGCCATCAGTGTTAGCGGGGAAGAGACCCAGTACTTC.

The chain recombines TRBV4-2 with TRBJ2-1; TRBD2 matches 7 bases. The CDR3 loop spans 15 amino acids. Trimming took 4 bases from V and 5 from J; bases not matched to a gene: 8. Germline loops: CDR1 LGHNA, CDR2 YNFKEQ. The CDR3 region has the DNA TGTGCCAGCAGCCCGCGGGGGTCAACCCACAATGAGCAGTTCTTC. Residues: CASSPRGSTHNEQFF.

V is TRBV5-1 and J is TRBJ1-1; D uncertain. With 0 bases removed from V and 4 bases from J, the gap between germline ends came to 7 bases. Germline V gene sequence: CDR1 SGHRS, CDR2 YFSETQ. This CDR3 contains 13 residues. DNA of the CDR3: TGCGCCAGCAGCTTGGACGGGATCACTGAAGCTTTCTTT. Residues: CASSLDGITEAFF. Drawing the rest from reference TRBV5-1 and TRBJ1-1, the complete variable domain is KAGVTQTPRYLIKTRGQQVTLSCSPISGHRSVSWYQQTPGQGLQFLFEYFSETQRNKGNFPGRFSGRQFSNSRSEMNVSTLELGDSALYLCASSLDGITEAFFGQGTRLTVV.

V usage is TRBV7-8 and J usage is TRBJ1-2; 9 bases are shared with TRBD1. Trimming cost V 5 bases and J 6 bases; bases outside gene matches: 7. CDR3 length: 14 amino acids. Germline V gives CDR1 SGHVS, CDR2 FQNEAQ. In nucleotides, the CDR3 is TGTGCCAGCAGCCTAGACAGGGGGGATGATGGCTACACCTTC. Translating gives CASSLDRGDDGYTF. Full variable domain (outside the CDR3, taken from reference TRBV7-8 and TRBJ1-2): GAGVSQSPRYKVAKRGQDVALRCDPISGHVSLFWYQQALGQGPEFLTYFQNEAQLDKSGLPSDRFFAERPEGSVSTLKIQRTQQEDSAVYLCASSLDRGDDGYTFGSGTRLTVV.

V usage is TRBV6-1 and J usage is TRBJ1-2; 7 bases map to TRBD1. Trimming took 3 bases from V and 1 from J; bases not matched to a gene: 11. Per the germline V gene, CDR1 is MNHNS and CDR2 is SASEGT. The CDR3 spans 17 residues. The CDR3 region is CASSDPLAGGLNYGYTF. The CDR3 DNA sequence: TGTGCCAGCAGTGATCCCTTGGCAGGGGGTCTTAACTATGGCTACACCTTC.

The CDR3 DNA is TGTGCCAGCAGTAAACGGGGGAGTAGCAATCAGCCCCAGCATTTT. This sequence encodes CASSKRGSSNQPQHF. The chain links TRBV2 to TRBJ1-5; a possible D gene is TRBD1 (5 bases). Trimming took 5 bases from V and 0 from J, leaving 11 bases between them. In germline, CDR1 is SNHLY, CDR2 FYNNEI. The CDR3 spans 15 residues. Together with reference TRBV2 and TRBJ1-5, the CDR3 gives the full variable domain: EPEVTQTPSHQVTQMGQEVILRCVPISNHLYFYWYRQILGQKVEFLVSFYNNEISEKSEIFDDQFSVERPDGSNFTLKIRSTKLEDSAMYFCASSKRGSSNQPQHFGDGTRLSIL.

This chain joins TRBV28 and TRBJ2-7, with 11 bases aligning to TRBD1. The germline gives CDR1 MDHEN, CDR2 SYDVKM. V shed 5 bases and J 6 bases; nucleotides not matched to a gene: 9. The CDR3 has 15 amino acids. In DNA, the CDR3 is TGTGCCAGCAGTGTCTGGACAGGGGGCGGTGGCGAGCAGTACTTC. Translation: CASSVWTGGGGEQYF.

Details on this clone: The sample has other DNA sequences that encode this CDR3 too. V gene TRBV2 combines with J gene TRBJ1-1, with TRBD1 as a possible D gene (5 bases). Germline CDR1 is SNHLY and CDR2 is FYNNEI. The ends were cut back, 4 bases at V and 2 bases at J, with 8 bases in the middle. The CDR3 has 13 amino acids. The DNA of the CDR3 is TGTGCCAGCAGTGGGGGCGGAAACACTGAAGCTTTCTTT. It specifies CASSGGGNTEAFF.

J is TRBJ1-2 and V is TRBV30, with D hard to call. The length of the CDR3 is 14 residues. V was cut by 6 bases and J by 1 base, with 15 bases left in between. The germline V gene has CDR1 GTSNPN and CDR2 SVGIG (reference sequence). Written as DNA, the CDR3 is TGTGCCTGCTTCCCGAGCAGCGTTAACTATGGCTACACCTTC. It translates to CACFPSSVNYGYTF.

This clone was seen a single time. This chain connects TRBV3-1 (or the pseudogene TRBV3-2) to TRBJ2-1, with TRBD1 as a possible D gene (5 bases). This CDR3 contains 13 residues. Deletions cut 6 bases from V and 7 bases from J, with 13 bases between. Germline lookup yields CDR1 LGHDT and CDR2 YNNKEL (reference sequence). CDR3 sequence: CASRVQGRNEQFF. DNA of the CDR3: TGTGCCAGCAGAGTCCAGGGAAGGAATGAGCAGTTCTTC.

The CDR3 protein is CASSFRTSTDTQYF. CDR3 DNA sequence: TGTGCCAGCAGCTTCCGGACTAGCACAGATACGCAGTATTTT. V gene TRBV9 combines with J gene TRBJ2-3; maybe TRBD2 (5 bases). CDR3 length: 14 residues. Per the germline V gene, CDR1 is SGDLS and CDR2 is YYNGEE. Deletions cut 4 bases from V and 0 bases from J, with 9 bases between.

The chain joins TRBV5-1 to TRBJ2-7, with a possible D match to TRBD1 (6 bases). V dropped 0 bases and J dropped 1 base, with 8 bases sitting between them. Germline loops: CDR1 SGHRS, CDR2 YFSETQ. The CDR3 sequence is 14 residues long. The CDR3: CASSLVTGSYEQYF. The DNA for the CDR3 is TGCGCCAGCAGCTTGGTAACAGGGTCCTACGAGCAGTACTTC.

This clone was seen just once. The chain couples TRBV28 to TRBJ1-4, with 8 bases fitting TRBD1. This CDR3 spans 15 amino acids. CDR1 and CDR2 from the germline V gene are MDHEN and SYDVKM. The ends lost 10 bases at V and 8 bases at J; junction bases unmatched: 15. This CDR3 is CAKINTGTGREKLFF. The CDR3 DNA is TGTGCCAAGATAAATACCGGGACAGGTAGGGAAAAACTGTTTTTT.

This clone was recorded at least ten times. The V gene is TRBV24-1, the J gene TRBJ2-1, with TRBD2 identical over 9 bases. V shed 1 base and J 4 bases; nucleotides not matched to a gene: 4. The germline CDR1 and CDR2 sequences are KGHDR and SFDVKD. The CDR3 has 16 amino acids. CDR3 DNA: TGTGCCACCAGTGATTTAAAGCGGGGGGATTACAATGAGCAGTTCTTC. It encodes CATSDLKRGDYNEQFF.